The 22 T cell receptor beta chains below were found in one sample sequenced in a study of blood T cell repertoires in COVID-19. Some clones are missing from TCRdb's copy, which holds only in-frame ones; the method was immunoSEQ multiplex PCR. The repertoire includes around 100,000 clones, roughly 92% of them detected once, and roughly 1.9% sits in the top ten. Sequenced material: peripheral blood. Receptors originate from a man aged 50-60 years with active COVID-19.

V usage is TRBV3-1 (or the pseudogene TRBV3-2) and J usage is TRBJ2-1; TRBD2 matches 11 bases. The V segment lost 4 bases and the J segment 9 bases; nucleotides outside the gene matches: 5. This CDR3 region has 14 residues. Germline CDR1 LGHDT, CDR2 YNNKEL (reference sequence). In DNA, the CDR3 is TGTGCCAGCAGCCCTCCGGGACTAGCGGTTGAGCAGTTCTTC. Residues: CASSPPGLAVEQFF.

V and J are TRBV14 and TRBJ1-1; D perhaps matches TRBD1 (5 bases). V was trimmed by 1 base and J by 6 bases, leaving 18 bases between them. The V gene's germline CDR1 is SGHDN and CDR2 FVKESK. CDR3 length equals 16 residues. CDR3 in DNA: TGTGCCAGCAGCCAAGCGATAGGGGCAGGGAGGGCTGAAGCTTTCTTT. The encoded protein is CASSQAIGAGRAEAFF.

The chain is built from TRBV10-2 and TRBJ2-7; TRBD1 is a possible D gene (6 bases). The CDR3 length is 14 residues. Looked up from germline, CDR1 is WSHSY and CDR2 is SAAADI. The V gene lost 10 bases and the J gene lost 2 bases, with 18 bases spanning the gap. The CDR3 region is CATTGTRDPYEQYF. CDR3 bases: TGCGCCACTACCGGGACAAGAGACCCCTACGAGCAGTACTTC.

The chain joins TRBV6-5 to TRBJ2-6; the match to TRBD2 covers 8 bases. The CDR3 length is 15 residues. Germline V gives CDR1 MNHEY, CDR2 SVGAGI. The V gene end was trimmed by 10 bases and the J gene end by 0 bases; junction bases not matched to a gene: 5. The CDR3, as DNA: TGTGCCACTAGCGGGTCCCGCTCTGGGGCCAACGTCCTGACTTTC. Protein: CATSGSRSGANVLTF.

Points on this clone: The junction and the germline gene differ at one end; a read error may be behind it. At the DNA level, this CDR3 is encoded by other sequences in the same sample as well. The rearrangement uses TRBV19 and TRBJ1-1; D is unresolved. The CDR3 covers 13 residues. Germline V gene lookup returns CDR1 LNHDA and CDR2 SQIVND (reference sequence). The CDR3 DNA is TGTGCCAGTAGTATGGGCAGGAACACTGAGGCTTTCTTT. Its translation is CASSMGRNTEAFF.

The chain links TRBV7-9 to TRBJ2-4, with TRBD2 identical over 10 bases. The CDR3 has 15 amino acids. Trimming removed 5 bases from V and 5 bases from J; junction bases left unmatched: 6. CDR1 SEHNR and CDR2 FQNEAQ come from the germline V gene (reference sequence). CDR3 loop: CASSEAGTSENIQYF. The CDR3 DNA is TGTGCCAGCAGCGAGGCCGGGACTAGCGAAAACATTCAGTACTTC.

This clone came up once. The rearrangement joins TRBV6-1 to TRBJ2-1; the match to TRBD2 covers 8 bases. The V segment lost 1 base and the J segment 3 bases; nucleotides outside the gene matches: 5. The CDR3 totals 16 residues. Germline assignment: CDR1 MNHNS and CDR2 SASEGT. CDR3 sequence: CASSEDVSGVYNEQFF. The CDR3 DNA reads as TGTGCCAGCAGTGAAGATGTTAGCGGGGTCTACAATGAGCAGTTCTTC.

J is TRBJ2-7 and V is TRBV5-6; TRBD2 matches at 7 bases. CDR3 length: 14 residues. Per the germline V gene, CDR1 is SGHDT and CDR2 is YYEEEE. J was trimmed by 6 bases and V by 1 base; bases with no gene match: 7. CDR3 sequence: CASSLRREKGEQYV. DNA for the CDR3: TGTGCCAGCAGCTTGAGGCGGGAGAAGGGCGAGCAGTACGTC.

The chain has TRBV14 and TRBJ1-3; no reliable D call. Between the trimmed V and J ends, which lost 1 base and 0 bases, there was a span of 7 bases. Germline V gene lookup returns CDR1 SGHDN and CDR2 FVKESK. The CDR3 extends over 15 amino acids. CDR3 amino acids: CASSQGTYSGNTIYF. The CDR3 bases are TGTGCCAGCAGCCAAGGAACTTACTCTGGAAACACCATATATTTT.

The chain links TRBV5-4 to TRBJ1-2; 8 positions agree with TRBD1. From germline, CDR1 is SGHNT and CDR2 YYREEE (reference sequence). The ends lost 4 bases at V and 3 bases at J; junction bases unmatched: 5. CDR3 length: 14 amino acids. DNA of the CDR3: TGTGCCAGCAGCCGACTGACAGGGGACTATGGCTACACCTTC. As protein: CASSRLTGDYGYTF.

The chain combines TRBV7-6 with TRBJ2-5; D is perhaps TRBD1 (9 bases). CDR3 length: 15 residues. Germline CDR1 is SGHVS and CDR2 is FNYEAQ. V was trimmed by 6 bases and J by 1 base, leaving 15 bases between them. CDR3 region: CASSRGGQGQETQYF. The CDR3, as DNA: TGTGCCAGCAGTCGGGGGGGACAGGGCCAAGAGACCCAGTACTTC.

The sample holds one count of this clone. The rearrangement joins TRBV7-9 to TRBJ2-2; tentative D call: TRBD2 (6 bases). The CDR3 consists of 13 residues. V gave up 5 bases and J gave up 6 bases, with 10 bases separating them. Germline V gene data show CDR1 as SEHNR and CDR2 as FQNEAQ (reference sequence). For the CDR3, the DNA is TGTGCCAGCAGCCGGTCGGGAGCCGGGGAGCTGTTTTTT. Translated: CASSRSGAGELFF. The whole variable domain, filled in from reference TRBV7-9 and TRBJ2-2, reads DTGVSQNPRHKITKRGQNVTFRCDPISEHNRLYWYRQTLGQGPEFLTYFQNEAQLEKSRLLSDRFSAERPKGSFSTLEIQRTEQGDSAMYLCASSRSGAGELFFGEGSRLTVL.

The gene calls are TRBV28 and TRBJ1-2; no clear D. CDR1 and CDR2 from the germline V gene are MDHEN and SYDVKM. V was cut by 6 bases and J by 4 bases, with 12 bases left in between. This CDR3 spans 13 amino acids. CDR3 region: CASREAQRYGYTF. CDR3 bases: TGTGCCAGCAGAGAGGCGCAACGCTATGGCTACACCTTC.

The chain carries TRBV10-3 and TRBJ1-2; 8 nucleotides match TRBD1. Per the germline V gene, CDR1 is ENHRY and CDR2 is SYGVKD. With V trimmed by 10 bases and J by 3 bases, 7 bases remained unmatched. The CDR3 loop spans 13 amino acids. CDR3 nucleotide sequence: TGTGCCAGCCACAGGGGGTCCCACTATGGCTACACCTTC. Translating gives CASHRGSHYGYTF.

CDR3 protein: CAAEELAVFSYEQYV. The DNA of the CDR3 is TGTGCCGCCGAAGAACTAGCGGTATTCTCCTACGAGCAGTACGTC. The chain is built from TRBV27 and TRBJ2-7; 8 positions agree with TRBD2. The CDR3 length is 15 residues. Germline-derived CDR1 and CDR2 are MNHEY and SMNVEV (reference sequence). V shed 11 bases, J shed 0 bases, and the junction held 12 bases outside the gene matches.

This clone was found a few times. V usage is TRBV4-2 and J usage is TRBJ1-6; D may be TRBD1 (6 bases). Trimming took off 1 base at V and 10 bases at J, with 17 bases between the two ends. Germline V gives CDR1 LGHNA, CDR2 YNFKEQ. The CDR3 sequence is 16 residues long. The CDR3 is CASSQGERGGLSPLHF. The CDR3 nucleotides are TGTGCCAGCAGCCAAGGGGAGCGGGGGGGCTTGTCACCCCTCCACTTT.

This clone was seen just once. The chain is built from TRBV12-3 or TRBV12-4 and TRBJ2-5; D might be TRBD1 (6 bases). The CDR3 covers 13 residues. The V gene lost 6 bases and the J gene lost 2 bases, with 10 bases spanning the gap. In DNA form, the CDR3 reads TGTGCCAGCAGGGGGACAAATCAAGAGACCCAGTACTTC. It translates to CASRGTNQETQYF.

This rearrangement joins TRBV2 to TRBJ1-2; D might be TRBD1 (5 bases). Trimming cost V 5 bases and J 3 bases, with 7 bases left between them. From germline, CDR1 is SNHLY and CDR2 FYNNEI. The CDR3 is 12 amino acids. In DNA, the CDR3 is TGTGCCAGCAGTCAGGGATACTATGGCTACACCTTC. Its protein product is CASSQGYYGYTF.

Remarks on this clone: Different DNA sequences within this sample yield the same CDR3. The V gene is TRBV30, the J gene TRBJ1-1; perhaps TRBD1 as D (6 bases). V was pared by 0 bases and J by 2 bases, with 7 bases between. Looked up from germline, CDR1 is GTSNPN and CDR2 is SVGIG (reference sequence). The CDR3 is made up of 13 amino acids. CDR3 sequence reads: CAWSVQGNTEAFF. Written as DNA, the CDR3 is TGTGCCTGGAGTGTACAGGGTAACACTGAAGCTTTCTTT.

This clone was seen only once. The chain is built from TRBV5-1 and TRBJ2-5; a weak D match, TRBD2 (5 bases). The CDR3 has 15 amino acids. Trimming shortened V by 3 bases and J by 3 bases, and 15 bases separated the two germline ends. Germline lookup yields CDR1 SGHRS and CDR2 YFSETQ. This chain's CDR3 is CASSSLPRAEETQYF. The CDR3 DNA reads TGCGCCAGCAGCTCACTCCCTAGAGCGGAAGAGACCCAGTACTTC.

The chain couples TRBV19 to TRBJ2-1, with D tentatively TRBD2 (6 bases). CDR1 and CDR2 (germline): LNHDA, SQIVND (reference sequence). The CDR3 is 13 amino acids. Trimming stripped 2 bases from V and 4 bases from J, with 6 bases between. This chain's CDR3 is CASSIREYNEQFF. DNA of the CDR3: TGTGCCAGTAGTATACGGGAGTACAATGAGCAGTTCTTC.

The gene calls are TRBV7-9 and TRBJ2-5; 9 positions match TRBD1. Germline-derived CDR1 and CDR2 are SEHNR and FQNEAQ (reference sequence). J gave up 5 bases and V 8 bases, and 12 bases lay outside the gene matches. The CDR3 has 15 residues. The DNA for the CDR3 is TGTGCCAGCGTACCGGGACAGGGCCTCCAGGAGACCCAGTACTTC. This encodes CASVPGQGLQETQYF. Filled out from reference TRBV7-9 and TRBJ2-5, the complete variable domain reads DTGVSQNPRHKITKRGQNVTFRCDPISEHNRLYWYRQTLGQGPEFLTYFQNEAQLEKSRLLSDRFSAERPKGSFSTLEIQRTEQGDSAMYLCASVPGQGLQETQYFGPGTRLLVL.